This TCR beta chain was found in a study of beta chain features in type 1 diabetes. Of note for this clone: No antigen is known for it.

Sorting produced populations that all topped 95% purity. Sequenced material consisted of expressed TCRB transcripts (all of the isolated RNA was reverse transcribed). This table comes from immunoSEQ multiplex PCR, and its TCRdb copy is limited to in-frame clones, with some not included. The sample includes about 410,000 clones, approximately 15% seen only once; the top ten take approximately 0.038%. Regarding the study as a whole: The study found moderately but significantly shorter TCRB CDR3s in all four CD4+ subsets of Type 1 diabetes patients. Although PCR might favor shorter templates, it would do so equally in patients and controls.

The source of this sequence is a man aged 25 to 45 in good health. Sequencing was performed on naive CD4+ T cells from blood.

DNA for the CDR3: TGCGCCAGCAGCTTGGCCCCTCCCATGAGGAGCGGGGAGCTGTTTTTT. As protein: CASSLAPPMRSGELFF. The chain is built from TRBV5-1 and TRBJ2-2; the D is unclear. Germline CDR1 and CDR2: SGHRS and YFSETQ. CDR3 length: 16 residues. V dropped 0 bases and J dropped 7 bases, with 16 bases sitting between them.